This T cell receptor beta chain was profiled in a study of control samples from healthy donors and cancer patients. Sequencing was performed with immunoSEQ multiplex PCR; in TCRdb, only in-frame clones are kept and a portion is missing. The table shows around 110,000 clones, with more than 75% occurring only once. The CDR3 consists of 11 residues. The germline gives CDR1 ENHRY, CDR2 SYGVKD. The ends were cut back, 2 bases at V and 2 bases at J, with 0 bases in the middle. The receptor was isolated from a woman aged 70-85 years in good health. V gene TRBV10-3 combines with J gene TRBJ2-5; no definite D call. Sequenced sample: blood. The CDR3 bases are TGTGCCATCAGTGAGCAAGAGACCCAGTACTTC. Translating gives CAISEQETQYF.